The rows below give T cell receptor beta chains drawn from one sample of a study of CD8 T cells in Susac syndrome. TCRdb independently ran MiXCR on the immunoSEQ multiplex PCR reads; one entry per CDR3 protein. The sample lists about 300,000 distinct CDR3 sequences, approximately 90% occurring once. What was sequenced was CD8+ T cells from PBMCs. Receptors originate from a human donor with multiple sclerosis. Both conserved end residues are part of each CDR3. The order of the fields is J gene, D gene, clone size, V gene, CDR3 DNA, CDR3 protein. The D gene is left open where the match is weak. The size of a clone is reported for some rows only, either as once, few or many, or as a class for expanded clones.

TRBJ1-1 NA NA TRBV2 TGTGCCAGCAGGGGGGAAACCGATGAAGCTTTCTTT CASRGETDEAFF
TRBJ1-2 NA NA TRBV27 TGTGCCAGCAGTCCCCCAGGGCAGTCACACTATGGCTACACCTTC CASSPPGQSHYGYTF
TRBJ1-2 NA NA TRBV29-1 TGCAGCGTCGAAGACATAAACTATGGCTACACCTTC CSVEDINYGYTF
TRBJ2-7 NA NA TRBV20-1 TGCAGTGCTAGAGATGGGGTCGGAGCCTACGAGCAGTACTTC CSARDGVGAYEQYF
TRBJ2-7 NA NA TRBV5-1 TGCGCCAGCAGCTTGGCACCAGGCGACGAGCAGTGCTTC CASSLAPGDEQCF
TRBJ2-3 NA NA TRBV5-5 TGTGCCAGCAGTCGACGAGGCGCGGTTAGCACAGATACGCAGTATTTT CASSRRGAVSTDTQYF
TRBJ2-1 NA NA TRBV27 TGTGCCAGCAGTTTGGTGGCCAGTTACAATGAGCAGTTCTTC CASSLVASYNEQFF
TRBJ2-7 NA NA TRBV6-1 TGTGCCAGCAGTTACGATGCAGGAAGCTCCTACGAGCAGTACTTC CASSYDAGSSYEQYF
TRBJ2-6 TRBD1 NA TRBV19 TGTGCCAGTAGTACAGGACAGGTCTCCTCTGGGGCCAACGTCCTGACTTTC CASSTGQVSSGANVLTF
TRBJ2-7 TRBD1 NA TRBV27 TGTGCCAGCAGTGTCGGACAGGGTTCTTCCTACGAGCAGTACTTC CASSVGQGSSYEQYF
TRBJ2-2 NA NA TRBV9 TGTGCCAGCAGCGTAAGGAGAGGGGGTAACACCGGGGAGCTGTTTTTT CASSVRRGGNTGELFF
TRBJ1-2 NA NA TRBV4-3 TGCGCCAGCAGCCACTCCCCGACAGATTTTAACTATGGCTACACCTTC CASSHSPTDFNYGYTF
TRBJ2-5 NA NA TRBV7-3 TGTGCCGTGCGGGAGACCCAGTACTTC CAVRETQYF
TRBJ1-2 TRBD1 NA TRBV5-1 TGCGCCAGCAGCTTGGGGAGGACAGGTGGGCGATATGGCTACACCTTC CASSLGRTGGRYGYTF
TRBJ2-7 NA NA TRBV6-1 TGTGCCAGCAGTGAAGACCACTCCTACGAGCAGTACTTC CASSEDHSYEQYF
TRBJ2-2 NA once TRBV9 TGTGCCAGCAGCGGAGGAGGCGGGGAGCTGTTTTTT CASSGGGGELFF
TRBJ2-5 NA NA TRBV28 TGTGCCAGCAGGTCCCGGGACTCCTATGGGGAGACCCAGTACTTC CASRSRDSYGETQYF
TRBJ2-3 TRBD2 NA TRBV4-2 TGTGCCAGCAGCCCGACTAGCGGCAAAGATACGCAGTATTTT CASSPTSGKDTQYF
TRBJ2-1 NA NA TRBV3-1 TGTGCCAGCAGCCAAGAGCGAGGAAATGAGCAGTTCTTC CASSQERGNEQFF
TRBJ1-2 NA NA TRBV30 TGTGCCTCACCAACTAACTATGGCTACACCTTC CASPTNYGYTF
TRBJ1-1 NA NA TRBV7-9 TGTGCCAGCAGCCCTAAGTCGGGGACTGAAGCTTTCTTT CASSPKSGTEAFF
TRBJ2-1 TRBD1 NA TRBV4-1 TGCGCCAGCAGTCAAGGACAGGAGCCCTACAATGAGCAGTTCTTC CASSQGQEPYNEQFF
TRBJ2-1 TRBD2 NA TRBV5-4 TGTGCCAGCAGCTTGGGCTACCTAGCGGGGGCCTACAATGAGCAGTTCTTC CASSLGYLAGAYNEQFF
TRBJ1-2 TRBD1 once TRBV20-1 TGCAGTGCTGGAGATATAGGGGGCCGGGTCTATGGCTACACCTTC CSAGDIGGRVYGYTF
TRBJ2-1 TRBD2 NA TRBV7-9 TGTGCCAGCATCCCTAGCGGGGGGAAGGATGAGCAGTTCTTC CASIPSGGKDEQFF
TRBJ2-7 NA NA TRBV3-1 TGTGCCAGCCTCCCCAGGGATCCCTACGAGCAGTACTTC CASLPRDPYEQYF
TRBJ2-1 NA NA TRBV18 TGTGCCAGCTCACCACCTTACCCTGTCGGACTCGGGAATGAGCAGTTCTTC CASSPPYPVGLGNEQFF
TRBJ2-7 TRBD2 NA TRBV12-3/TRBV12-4 TGTGCCAGCAGTTTGGGGACTACCGCCTACGAGCAGTACTTC CASSLGTTAYEQYF
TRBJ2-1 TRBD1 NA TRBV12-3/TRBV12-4 TGTGCCAGCAGCTTGGGACAGGGGGCTTCCTACAATGAGCAGTTCTTC CASSLGQGASYNEQFF
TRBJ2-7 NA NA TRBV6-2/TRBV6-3 TGTGCCAGCAGTTACTCCGAGGGAGTCCGGTACGAGCAGTACTTC CASSYSEGVRYEQYF
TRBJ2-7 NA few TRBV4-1 TGCGCCAGCGGCCGGGTCGGCTACGAGCAGTACTTC CASGRVGYEQYF
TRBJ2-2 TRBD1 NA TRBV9 TGTGCCAGCAGCGGTTGGACAGGGATAACCGGGGAGCTGTTTTTT CASSGWTGITGELFF
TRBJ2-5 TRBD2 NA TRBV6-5 TGTGCCAGCACCGACCCCGGGAGGGAAGAGACCCAGTACTTC CASTDPGREETQYF
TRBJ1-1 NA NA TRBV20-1 TGCAGTGCTAGAGTAGAGGGAGTCACTGAAGCTTTCTTT CSARVEGVTEAFF
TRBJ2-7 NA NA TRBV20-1 TGCAGTGCTAGAGAGCTAAGTATCGAGCAGTACTTC CSARELSIEQYF
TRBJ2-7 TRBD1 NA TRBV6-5 TGTGCCAGCAGTTACTCGGGACAGGGCTCCTACGAGCAGTACTTC CASSYSGQGSYEQYF
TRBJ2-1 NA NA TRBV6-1 TGTGCCAGCCGTGTAGCGGCTAACGACTACAATGAGCAGTTCTTC CASRVAANDYNEQFF
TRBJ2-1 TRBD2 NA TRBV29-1 TGCAGCGTTGGAGGGACTAGCCCCTACAATGAGCAGTTCTTC CSVGGTSPYNEQFF
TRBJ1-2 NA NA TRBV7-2 TGTGCCAGCAGCTTAGCGCGGCACCGTAACTATGGCTACACCTTC CASSLARHRNYGYTF
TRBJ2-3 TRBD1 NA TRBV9 TGTGCCAGCAGCGTAGGGAAGACAGGGAAAAGCACAGATACGCAGTATTTT CASSVGKTGKSTDTQYF
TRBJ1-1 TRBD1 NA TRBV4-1 TGCGCCAGCAGCCATGATCCAGGGGGAAACACTGAAGCTTTCTTT CASSHDPGGNTEAFF
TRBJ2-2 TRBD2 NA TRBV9 TGTGCCAGCAGGGGACTAAGCGGGAGTGTGGGTGACACCGGGGAGCTGTTTTTT CASRGLSGSVGDTGELFF
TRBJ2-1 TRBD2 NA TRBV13 TGTGCCAGCAGCTTGGGACTATCTTATTACAATGAGCAGTTCTTC CASSLGLSYYNEQFF
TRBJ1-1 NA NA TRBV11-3 TGTGCCAGCAGCTTAGCGACCAACACTGAAGCTTTCTTT CASSLATNTEAFF
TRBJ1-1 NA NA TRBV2 TGTGCCAGCAGAGGGTACACTGAAGCTTTCTTT CASRGYTEAFF
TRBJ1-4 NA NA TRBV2 TGTGCCAGCTTCGAAATCCTAATCGTCGGTAATGAAAAACTGTTTTTT CASFEILIVGNEKLFF
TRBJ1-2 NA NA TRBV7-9 TGTGCCAGCAGCTTACCAGGGGAAGGATTGGGCTACACCTTC CASSLPGEGLGYTF
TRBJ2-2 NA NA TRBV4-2 TGTGCCAGCAGCGAACCACTAGGACCGGCAAACACCGGGGAGCTGTTTTTT CASSEPLGPANTGELFF
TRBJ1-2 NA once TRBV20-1 TGCAGTGCCAGACCCCCGGTGGGGGTTGGTGATGGCTACACCTTC CSARPPVGVGDGYTF
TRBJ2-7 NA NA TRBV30 TGTGCCTGGAGTGTCCTGGGAGGCGAGCAGTACTTC CAWSVLGGEQYF
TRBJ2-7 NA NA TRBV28 TGTGCCAGCAGTGACAAGACAGGGCTAGCGGACCCCTACGAGCAGTACTTC CASSDKTGLADPYEQYF
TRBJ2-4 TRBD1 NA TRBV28 TGTGCCACCGGACAGGGGGCAGGAAACATTCAGTACTTC CATGQGAGNIQYF
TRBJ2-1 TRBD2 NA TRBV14 TGTGCCAGCAGCCTCCCTAGCGGCGCTACCTACAATGAGCAGTTCTTC CASSLPSGATYNEQFF